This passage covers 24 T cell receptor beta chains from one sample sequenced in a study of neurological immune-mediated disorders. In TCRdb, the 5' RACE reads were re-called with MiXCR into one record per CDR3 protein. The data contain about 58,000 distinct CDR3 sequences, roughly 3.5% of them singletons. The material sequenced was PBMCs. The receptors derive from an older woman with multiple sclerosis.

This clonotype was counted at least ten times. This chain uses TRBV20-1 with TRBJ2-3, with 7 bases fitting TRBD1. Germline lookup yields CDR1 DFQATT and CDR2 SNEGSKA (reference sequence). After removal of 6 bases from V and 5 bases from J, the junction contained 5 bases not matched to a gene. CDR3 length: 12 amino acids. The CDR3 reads CSAGQDGDTQYF. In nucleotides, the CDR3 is TGCAGTGCAGGACAGGACGGAGATACGCAGTATTTT.

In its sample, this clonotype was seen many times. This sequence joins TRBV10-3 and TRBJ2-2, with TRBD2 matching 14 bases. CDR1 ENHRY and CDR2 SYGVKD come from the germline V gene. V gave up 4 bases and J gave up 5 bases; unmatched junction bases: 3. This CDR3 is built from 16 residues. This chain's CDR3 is CAISARLAGGTGELFF. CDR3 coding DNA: TGTGCCATCAGTGCTAGACTAGCGGGAGGGACCGGGGAGCTGTTTTTT.

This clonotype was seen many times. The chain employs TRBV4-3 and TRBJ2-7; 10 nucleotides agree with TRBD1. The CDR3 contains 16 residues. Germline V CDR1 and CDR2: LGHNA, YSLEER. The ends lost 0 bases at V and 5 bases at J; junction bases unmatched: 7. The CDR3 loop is CASSQDFGTGANEQYF. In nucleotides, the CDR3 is TGCGCCAGCAGCCAAGACTTCGGGACAGGGGCGAACGAGCAGTACTTC.

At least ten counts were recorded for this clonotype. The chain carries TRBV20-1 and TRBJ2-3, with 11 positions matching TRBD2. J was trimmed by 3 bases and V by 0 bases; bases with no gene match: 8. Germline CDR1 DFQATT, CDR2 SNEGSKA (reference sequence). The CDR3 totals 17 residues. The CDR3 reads CSARDLGTSGVTDTQYF. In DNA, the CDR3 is TGCAGTGCTAGAGACCTCGGGACTAGCGGAGTTACAGATACGCAGTATTTT.

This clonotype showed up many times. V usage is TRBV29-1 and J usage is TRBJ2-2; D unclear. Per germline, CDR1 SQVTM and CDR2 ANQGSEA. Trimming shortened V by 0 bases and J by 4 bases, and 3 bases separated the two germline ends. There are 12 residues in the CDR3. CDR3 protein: CSVEEGTGELFF. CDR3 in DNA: TGCAGCGTTGAAGAGGGCACCGGGGAGCTGTTTTTT.

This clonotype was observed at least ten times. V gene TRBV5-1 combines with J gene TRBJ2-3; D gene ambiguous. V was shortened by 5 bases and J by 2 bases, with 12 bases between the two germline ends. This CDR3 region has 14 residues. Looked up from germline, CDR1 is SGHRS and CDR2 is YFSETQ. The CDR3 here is CASRTQTTTDTQYF. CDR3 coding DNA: TGCGCCAGCAGAACACAGACAACCACAGATACGCAGTATTTT. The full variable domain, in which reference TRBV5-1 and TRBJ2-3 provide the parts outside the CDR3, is KAGVTQTPRYLIKTRGQQVTLSCSPISGHRSVSWYQQTPGQGLQFLFEYFSETQRNKGNFPGRFSGRQFSNSRSEMNVSTLELGDSALYLCASRTQTTTDTQYFGPGTRLTVL.

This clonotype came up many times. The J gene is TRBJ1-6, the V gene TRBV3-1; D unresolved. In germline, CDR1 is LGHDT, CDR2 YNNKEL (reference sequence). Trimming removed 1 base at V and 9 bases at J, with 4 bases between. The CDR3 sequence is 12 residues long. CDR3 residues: CASSQGGSPLHF. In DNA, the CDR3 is TGTGCCAGCAGCCAAGGGGGTTCACCCCTCCACTTT.

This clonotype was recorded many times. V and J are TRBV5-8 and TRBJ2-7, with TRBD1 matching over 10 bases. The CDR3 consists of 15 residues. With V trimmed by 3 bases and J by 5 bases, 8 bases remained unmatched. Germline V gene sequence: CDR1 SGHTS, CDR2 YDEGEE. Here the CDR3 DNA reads TGTGCCAGCAGCTATCTGGGACAGGGGAACCACGAGCAGTACTTC. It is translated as CASSYLGQGNHEQYF.

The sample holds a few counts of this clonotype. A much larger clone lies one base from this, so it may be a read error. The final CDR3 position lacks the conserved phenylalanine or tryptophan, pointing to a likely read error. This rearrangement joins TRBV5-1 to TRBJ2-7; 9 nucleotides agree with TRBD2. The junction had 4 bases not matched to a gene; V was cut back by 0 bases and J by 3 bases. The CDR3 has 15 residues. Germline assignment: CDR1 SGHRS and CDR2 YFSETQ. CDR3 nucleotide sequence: TGCGCCAGCAGCTTGGGACTAGCGGTCTACTACGAGCAGTACATC. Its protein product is CASSLGLAVYYEQYI.

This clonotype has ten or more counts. Written as DNA, the CDR3 is TGCGCCAGCAGCAGAACGTTTCGCGGATCCTACAATGAGCAGTTCTTC. Translation: CASSRTFRGSYNEQFF. The chain joins TRBV10-2 to TRBJ2-1; D not certain. The CDR3 totals 16 residues. Germline CDR1 is WSHSY and CDR2 is SAAADI. V was pared by 6 bases and J by 1 base, with 16 bases between.

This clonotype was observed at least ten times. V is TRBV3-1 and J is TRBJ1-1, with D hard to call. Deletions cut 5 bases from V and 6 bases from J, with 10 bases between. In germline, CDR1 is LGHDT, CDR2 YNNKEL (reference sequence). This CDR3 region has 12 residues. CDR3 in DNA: TGTGCCAGCAGCTCTCGGACCCCTGAAGCTTTCTTT. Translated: CASSSRTPEAFF.

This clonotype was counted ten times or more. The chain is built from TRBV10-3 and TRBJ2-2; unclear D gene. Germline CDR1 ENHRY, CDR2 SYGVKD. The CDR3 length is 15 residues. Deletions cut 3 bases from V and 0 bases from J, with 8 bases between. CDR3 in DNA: TGTGCCATCAGTGATTCGGCCACGAACACCGGGGAGCTGTTTTTT. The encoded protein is CAISDSATNTGELFF.

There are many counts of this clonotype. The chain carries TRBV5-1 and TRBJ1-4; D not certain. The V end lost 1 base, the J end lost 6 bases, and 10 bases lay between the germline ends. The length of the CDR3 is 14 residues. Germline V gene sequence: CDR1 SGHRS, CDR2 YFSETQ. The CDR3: CASSLSVFYEKLFF. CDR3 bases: TGCGCCAGCAGCTTGTCAGTGTTTTATGAAAAACTGTTTTTT.

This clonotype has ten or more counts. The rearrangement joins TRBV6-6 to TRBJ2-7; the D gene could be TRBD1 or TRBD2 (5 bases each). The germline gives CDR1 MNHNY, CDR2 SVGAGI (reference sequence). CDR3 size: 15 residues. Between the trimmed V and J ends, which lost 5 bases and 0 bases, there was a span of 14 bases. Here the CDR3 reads CASSPARAGSYEQYF. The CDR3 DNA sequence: TGTGCCAGCAGTCCCGCCAGGGCGGGCTCCTACGAGCAGTACTTC.

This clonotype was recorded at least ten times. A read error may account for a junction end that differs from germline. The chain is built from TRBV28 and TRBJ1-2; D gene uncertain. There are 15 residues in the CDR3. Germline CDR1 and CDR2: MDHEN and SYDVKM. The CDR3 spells CASSRPPSQEMGCLF. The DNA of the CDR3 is TGTGCCAGCAGCCGTCCGCCCTCTCAGGAGATGGGGTGCCTCTTC.

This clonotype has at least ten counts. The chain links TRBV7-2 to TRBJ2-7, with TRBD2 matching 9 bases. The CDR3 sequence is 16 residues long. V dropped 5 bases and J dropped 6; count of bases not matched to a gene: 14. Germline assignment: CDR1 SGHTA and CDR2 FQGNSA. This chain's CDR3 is CASSKGLRGGSLEQYF. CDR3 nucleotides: TGTGCCAGCAGCAAGGGCCTGCGGGGGGGCTCTCTCGAGCAGTACTTC.

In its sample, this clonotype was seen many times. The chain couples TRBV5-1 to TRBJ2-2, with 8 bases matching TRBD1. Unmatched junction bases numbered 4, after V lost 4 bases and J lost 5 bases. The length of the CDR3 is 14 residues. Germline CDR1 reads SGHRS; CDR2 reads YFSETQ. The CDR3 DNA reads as TGCGCCAGCAGCATGGACAGGGTGACCGGGGAGCTGTTTTTT. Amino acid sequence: CASSMDRVTGELFF.

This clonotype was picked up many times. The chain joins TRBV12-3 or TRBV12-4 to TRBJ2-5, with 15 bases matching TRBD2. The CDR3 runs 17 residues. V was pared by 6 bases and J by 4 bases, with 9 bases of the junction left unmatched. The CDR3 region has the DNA TGTGCCAGCAGCCAAACCGGGACTAGCGGGGGGAGAGAGACCCAGTACTTC. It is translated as CASSQTGTSGGRETQYF.

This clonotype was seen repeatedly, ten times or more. Written as DNA, the CDR3 is TGCGCCAGCAGACCTACAAGGGGGAAGACCACTGAAGCTTTCTTT. It encodes CASRPTRGKTTEAFF. V usage is TRBV4-1 and J usage is TRBJ1-1, with a weak D call TRBD1 (6 bases). Germline V gene lookup returns CDR1 MGHRA and CDR2 YSYEKL. Trimming stripped 6 bases from V and 4 bases from J, with 18 bases between. The CDR3 sequence is 15 residues long.

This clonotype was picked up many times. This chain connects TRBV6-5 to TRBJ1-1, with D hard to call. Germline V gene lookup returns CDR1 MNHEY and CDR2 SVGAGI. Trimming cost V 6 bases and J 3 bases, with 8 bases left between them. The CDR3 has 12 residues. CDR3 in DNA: TGTGCCAGCAGGAGGTGGGACACTGAAGCTTTCTTT. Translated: CASRRWDTEAFF.

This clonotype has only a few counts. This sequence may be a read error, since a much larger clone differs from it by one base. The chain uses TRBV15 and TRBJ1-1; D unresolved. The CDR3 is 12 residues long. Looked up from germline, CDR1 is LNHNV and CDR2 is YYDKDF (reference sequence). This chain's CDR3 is CATNRDSTEAFF. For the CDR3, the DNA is TGTGCCACCAACAGAGATTCCACTGAAGCTTTCTTT.

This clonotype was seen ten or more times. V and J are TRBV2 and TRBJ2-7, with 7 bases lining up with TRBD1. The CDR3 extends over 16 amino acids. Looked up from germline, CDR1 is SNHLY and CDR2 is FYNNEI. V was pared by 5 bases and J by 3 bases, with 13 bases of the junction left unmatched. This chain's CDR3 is CASSRGSGQELYEQYF. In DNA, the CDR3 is TGTGCCAGCAGTAGGGGGTCCGGACAGGAGCTCTACGAGCAGTACTTC.

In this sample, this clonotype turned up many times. CDR3 DNA sequence: TGTGCCATCAGTAGGGACGCCGGGGCGGGGGCCAACGTCCTGACTTTC. Its translation is CAISRDAGAGANVLTF. The chain is built from TRBV10-3 and TRBJ2-6, with D tentatively TRBD1 or TRBD2 (5 bases each). Germline lookup yields CDR1 ENHRY and CDR2 SYGVKD. V was shortened by 5 bases and J by 4 bases, with 15 bases between the two germline ends. The CDR3 extends over 16 amino acids.

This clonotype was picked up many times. In DNA form, the CDR3 reads TGCGCCAGCAGCTTGATAACAACGAACACCGGGGAGCTGTTTTTT. It encodes CASSLITTNTGELFF. J is TRBJ2-2 and V is TRBV5-1; D remains unclear. This CDR3 has 15 amino acids. V lost 1 base, J lost 0 bases, and 7 bases lay in between. Germline lookup yields CDR1 SGHRS and CDR2 YFSETQ.